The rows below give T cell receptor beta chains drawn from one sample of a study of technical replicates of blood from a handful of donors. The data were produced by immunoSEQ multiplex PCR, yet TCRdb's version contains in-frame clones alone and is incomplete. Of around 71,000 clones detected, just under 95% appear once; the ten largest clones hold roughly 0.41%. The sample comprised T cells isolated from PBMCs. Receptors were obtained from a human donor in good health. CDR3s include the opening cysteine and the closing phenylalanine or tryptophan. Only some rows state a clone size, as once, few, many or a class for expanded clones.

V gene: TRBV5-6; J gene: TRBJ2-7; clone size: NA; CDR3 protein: CASTRGDRVYEQYF
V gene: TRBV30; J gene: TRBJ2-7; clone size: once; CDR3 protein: CAWRTSGSSYEQYF
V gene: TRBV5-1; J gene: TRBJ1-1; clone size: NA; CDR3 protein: CASSQGSAPEAFF
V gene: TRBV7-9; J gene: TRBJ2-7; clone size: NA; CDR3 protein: CASSSSGGVRYEQYF
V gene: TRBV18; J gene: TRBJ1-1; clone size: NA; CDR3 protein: CASSPALIKSGQPGAFF
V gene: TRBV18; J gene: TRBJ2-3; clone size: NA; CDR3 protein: CASSAGFTDTQYF
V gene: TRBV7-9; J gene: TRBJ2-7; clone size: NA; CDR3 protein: CASSLAGGTSGYEQYF
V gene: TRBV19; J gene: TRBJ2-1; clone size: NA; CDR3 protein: CASKWTSGYNEQFF
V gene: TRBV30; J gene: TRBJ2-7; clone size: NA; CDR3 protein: CACFPEGASYEQYF
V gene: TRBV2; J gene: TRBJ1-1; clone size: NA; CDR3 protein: CASSTDTNTEAFF
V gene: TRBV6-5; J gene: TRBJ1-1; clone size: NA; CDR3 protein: CASSRIQGLNTEAFF
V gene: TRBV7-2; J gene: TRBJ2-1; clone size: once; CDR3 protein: CASSLGGRTHNEQFF
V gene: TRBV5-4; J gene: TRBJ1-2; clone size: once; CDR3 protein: CASSLGHRLDGGYGYTF
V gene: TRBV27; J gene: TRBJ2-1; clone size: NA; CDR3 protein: CASSLRGVNNEQFF
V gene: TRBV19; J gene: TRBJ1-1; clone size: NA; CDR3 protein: CASSQGLYTEAFF
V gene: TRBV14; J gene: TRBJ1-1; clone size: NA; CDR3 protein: CASSHPGQGTEAFF
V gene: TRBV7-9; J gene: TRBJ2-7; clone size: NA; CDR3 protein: CASSLRDNSYEQYF
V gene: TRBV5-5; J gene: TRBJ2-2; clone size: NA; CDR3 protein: CASSYRVEDFTGELFF
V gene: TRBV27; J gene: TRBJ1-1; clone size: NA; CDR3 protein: CASTGGMNTEAFF
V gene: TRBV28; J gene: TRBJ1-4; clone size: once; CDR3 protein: CASRTQAATNEKLFF
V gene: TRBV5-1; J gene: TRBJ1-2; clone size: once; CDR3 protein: CARGGHHYGYTF
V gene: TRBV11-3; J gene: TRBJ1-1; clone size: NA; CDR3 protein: CASSFGTFSMNTEAFF
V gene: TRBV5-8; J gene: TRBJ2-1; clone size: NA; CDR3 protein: CASSPGQPEEHNEQFF
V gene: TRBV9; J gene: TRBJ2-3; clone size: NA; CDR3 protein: CASSVAQGAHDTQYF
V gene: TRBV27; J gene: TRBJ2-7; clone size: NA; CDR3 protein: CASSLGRGNYEQYF
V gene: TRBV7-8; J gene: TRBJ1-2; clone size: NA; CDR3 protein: CASSLAKGVSYGYTF
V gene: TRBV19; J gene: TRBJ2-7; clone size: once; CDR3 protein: CASSPGVAGTSSDFLYF
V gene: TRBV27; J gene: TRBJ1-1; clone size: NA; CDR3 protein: CASSPGQGIPNTEAFF
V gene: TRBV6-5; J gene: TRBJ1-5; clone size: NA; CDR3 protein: CATRQGNQPQHF
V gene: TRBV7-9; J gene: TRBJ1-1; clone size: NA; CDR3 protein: CASSQTGEAFF
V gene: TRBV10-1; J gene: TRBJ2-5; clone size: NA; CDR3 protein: CASSAGGIETQYF
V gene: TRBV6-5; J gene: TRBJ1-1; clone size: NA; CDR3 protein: CASSNRGPGTEAFF
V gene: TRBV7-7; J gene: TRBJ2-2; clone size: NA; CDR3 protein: CASSLTGLAGELFF
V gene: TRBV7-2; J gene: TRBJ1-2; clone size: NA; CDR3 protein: CASSFFSTGHNYGYTF
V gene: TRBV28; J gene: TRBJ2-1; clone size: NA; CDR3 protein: CASSSGEQFF
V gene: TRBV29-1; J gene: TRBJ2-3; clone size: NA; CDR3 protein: CSVAGQLTDTQYF
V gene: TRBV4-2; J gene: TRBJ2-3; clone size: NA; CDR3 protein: CASSQEGYLAGTDTQYF
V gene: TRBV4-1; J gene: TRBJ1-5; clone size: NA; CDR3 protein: CASSQTWGDSNQPQHF
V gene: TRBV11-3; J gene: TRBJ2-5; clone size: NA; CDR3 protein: CASSLAPSDRATQETQYF
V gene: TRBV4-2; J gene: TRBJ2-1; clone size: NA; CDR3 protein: CASSPGLAGNEQFF
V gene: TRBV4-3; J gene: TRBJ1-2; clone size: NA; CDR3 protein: CASSQEGTGWGANYGYTF
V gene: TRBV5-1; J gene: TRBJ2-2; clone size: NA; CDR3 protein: CASSKKPPGHTNTGELFF
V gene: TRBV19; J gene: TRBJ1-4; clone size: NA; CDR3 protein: CASSILRSANEKLFF
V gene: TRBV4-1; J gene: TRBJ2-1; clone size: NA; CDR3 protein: CASSQDQLAGEQFF
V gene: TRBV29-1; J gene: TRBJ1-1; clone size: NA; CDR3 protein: CSVEDQNSGQVRGF
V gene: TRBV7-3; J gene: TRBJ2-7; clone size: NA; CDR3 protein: CASSLESTSYEQYF
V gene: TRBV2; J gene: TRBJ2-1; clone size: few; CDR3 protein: CASSERVAGGRREQFF
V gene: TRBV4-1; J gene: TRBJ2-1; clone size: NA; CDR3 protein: CASSQDNWNEQFF
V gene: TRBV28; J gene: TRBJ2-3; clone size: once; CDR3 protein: CASTTEITYYTDTQYF
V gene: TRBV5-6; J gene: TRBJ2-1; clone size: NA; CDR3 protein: CASSSGTDGGGRNEQFF
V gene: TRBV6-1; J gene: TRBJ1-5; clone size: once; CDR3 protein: CASSGGQGLGQPQHF
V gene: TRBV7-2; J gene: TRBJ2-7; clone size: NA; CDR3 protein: CASSLGGGSTYEQYF
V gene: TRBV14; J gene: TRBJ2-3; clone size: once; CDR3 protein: CASSQGTSSTDTQYF
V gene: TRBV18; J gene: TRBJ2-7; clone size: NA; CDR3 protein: CASSPGQSYEQYF
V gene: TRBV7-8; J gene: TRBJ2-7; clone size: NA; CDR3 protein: CASSFGLAGMEEQYF
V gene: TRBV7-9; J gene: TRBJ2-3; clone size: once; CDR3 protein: CASSLSRTSIEDTQYF